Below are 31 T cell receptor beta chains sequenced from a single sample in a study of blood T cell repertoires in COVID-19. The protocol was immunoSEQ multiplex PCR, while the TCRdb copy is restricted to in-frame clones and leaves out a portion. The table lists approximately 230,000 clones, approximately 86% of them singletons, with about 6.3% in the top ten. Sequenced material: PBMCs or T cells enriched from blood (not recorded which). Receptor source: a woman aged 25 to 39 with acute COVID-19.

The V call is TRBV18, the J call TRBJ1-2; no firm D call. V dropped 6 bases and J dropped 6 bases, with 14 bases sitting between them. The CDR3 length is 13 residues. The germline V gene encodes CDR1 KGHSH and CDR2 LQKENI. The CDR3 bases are TGTGCCAGCTCGAGGGCCGGTAATAATGGCTACACCTTC. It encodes CASSRAGNNGYTF.

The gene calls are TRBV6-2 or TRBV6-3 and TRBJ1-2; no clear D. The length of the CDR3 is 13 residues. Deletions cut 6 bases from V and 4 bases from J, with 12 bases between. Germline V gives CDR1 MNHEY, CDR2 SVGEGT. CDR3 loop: CASSPLRTYGYTF. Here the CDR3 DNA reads TGTGCCAGCAGCCCTCTACGAACCTATGGCTACACCTTC.

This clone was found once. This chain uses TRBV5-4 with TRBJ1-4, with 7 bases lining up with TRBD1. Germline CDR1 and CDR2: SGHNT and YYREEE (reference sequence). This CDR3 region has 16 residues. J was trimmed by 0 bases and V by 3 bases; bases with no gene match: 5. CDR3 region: CASSSNRGATNEKLFF. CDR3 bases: TGTGCCAGCAGCTCGAACAGGGGTGCAACTAATGAAAAACTGTTTTTT.

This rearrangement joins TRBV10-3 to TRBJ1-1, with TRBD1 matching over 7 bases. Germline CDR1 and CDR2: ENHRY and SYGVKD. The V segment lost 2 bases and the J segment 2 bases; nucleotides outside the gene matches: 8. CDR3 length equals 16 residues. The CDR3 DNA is TGTGCCATCAGTGAGGGACGGGACAGCAGAAACACTGAAGCTTTCTTT. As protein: CAISEGRDSRNTEAFF.

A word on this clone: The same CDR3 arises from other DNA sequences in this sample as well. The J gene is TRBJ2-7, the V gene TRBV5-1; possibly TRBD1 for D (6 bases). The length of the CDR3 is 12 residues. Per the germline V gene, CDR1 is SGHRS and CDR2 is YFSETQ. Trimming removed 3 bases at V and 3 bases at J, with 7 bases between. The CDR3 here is CASSSQGYEQYF. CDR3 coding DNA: TGCGCCAGCAGCTCACAGGGCTACGAGCAGTACTTC.

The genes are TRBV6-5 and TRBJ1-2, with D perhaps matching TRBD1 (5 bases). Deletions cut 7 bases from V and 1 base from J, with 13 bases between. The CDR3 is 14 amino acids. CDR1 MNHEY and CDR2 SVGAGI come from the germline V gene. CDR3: CASTKRQSNYGYTF. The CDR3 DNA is TGTGCCAGCACCAAACGACAGAGTAACTATGGCTACACCTTC.

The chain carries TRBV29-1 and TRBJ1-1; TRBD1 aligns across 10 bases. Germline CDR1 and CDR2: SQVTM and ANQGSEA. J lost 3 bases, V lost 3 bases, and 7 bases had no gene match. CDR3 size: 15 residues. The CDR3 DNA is TGCAGCGTTGATGGCTGGACAGGGGGTCACACTGAAGCTTTCTTT. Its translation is CSVDGWTGGHTEAFF.

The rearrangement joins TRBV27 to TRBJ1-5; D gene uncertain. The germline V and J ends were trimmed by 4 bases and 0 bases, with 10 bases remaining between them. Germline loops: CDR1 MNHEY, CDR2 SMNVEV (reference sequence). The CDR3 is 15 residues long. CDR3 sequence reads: CASSSQRNSNQPQHF. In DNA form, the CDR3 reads TGTGCCAGCAGTTCGCAGAGGAATAGCAATCAGCCCCAGCATTTT.

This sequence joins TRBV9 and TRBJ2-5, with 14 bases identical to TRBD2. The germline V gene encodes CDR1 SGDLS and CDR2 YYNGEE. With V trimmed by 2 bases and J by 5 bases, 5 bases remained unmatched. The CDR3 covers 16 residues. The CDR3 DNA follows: TGTGCCAGCAGCGTCGGACTAGCGGGGGGCGAGGAGACCCAGTACTTC. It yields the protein CASSVGLAGGEETQYF.

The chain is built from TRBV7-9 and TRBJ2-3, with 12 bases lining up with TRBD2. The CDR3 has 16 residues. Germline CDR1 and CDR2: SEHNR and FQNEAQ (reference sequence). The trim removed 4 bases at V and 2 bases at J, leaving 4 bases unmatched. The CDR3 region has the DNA TGTGCCAGCAGCTCCACTAGCGGGGGGTACACAGATACGCAGTATTTT. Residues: CASSSTSGGYTDTQYF. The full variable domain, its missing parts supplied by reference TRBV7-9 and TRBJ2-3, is DTGVSQNPRHKITKRGQNVTFRCDPISEHNRLYWYRQTLGQGPEFLTYFQNEAQLEKSRLLSDRFSAERPKGSFSTLEIQRTEQGDSAMYLCASSSTSGGYTDTQYFGPGTRLTVL.

In DNA form, the CDR3 reads TGTGCCACCCTCGGCCATGGCGGGGGGGCCGGAACAGATACGCAGTATTTT. It encodes CATLGHGGGAGTDTQYF. The chain carries TRBV15 and TRBJ2-3, with 9 bases matching TRBD2. The CDR3 extends over 17 amino acids. Germline V gene lookup returns CDR1 LNHNV and CDR2 YYDKDF (reference sequence). J lost 3 bases, V lost 8 bases, and 15 bases had no gene match.

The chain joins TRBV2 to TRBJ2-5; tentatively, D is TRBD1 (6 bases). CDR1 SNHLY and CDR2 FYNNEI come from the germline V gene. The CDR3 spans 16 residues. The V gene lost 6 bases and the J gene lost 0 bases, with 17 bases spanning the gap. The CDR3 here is CASRKDRSTYQETQYF. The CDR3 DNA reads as TGTGCCAGCAGGAAAGACAGGTCCACTTACCAAGAGACCCAGTACTTC.

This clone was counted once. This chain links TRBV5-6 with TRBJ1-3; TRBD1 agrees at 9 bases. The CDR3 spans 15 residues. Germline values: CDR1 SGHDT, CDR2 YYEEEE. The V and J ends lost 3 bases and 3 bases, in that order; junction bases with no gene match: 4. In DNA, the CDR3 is TGTGCCAGCAGCTCGGGACAGGGATTTGGAAACACCATATATTTT. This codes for CASSSGQGFGNTIYF.

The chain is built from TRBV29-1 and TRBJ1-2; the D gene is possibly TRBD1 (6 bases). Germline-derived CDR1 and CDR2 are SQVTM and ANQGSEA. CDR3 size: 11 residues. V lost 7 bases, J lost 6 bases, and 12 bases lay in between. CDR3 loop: CSAERGHGYTF. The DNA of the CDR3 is TGCAGCGCAGAGCGGGGGCATGGCTACACCTTC.

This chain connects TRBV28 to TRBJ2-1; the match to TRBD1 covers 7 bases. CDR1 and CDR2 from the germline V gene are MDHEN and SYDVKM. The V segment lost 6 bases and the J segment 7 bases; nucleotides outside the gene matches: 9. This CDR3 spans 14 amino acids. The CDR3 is CASSDNRGMNEQFF. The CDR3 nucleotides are TGTGCCAGCAGCGATAACAGGGGAATGAATGAGCAGTTCTTC.

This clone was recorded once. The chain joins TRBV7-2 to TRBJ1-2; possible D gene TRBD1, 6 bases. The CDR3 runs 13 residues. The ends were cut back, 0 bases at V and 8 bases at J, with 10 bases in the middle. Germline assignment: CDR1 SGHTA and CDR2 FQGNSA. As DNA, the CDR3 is TGTGCCAGCAGCTTAGCGAGCACAGGGGGCTACACCTTC. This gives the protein CASSLASTGGYTF.

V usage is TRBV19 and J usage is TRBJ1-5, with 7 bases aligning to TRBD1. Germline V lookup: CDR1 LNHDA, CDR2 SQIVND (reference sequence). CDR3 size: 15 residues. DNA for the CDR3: TGTGCAACCCGTTCACAGGGGAGAAGCAATCAGCCCCAGCATTTT. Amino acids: CATRSQGRSNQPQHF.

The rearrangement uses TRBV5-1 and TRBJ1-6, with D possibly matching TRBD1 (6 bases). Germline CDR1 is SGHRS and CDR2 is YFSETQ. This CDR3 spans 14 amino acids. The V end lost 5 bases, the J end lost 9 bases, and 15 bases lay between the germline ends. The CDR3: CASRETGVASPLHF. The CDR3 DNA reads TGCGCCAGCAGGGAGACAGGAGTAGCTTCACCCCTCCACTTT.

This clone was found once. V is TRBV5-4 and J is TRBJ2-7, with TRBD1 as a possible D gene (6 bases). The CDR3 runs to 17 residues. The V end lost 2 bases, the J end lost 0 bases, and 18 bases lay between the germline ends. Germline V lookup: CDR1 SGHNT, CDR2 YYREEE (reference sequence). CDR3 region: CASSLGGRASSSYEQYF. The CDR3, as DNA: TGTGCCAGCAGCTTAGGGGGTCGGGCCTCGAGCTCCTACGAGCAGTACTTC.

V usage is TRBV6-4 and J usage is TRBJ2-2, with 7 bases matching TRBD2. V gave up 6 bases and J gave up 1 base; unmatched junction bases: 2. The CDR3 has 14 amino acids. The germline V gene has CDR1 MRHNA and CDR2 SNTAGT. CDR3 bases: TGTGCCAGCAGATCGGGGGGGAACACCGGGGAGCTGTTTTTT. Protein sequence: CASRSGGNTGELFF.

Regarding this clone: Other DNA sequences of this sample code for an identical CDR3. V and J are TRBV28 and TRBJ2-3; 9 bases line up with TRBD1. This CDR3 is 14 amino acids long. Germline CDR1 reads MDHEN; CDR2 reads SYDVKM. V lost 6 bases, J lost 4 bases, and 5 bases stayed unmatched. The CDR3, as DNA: TGTGCCAGCAGCCCGGGACAGGGCCCAGATACGCAGTATTTT. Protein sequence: CASSPGQGPDTQYF.

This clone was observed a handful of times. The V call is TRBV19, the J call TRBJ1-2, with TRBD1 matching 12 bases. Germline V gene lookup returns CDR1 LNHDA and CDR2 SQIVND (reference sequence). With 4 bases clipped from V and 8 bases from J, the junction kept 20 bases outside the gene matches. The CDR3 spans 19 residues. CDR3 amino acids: CASSTGQGAVFVEGLGYTF. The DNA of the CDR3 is TGTGCCAGTAGTACGGGACAGGGGGCCGTTTTTGTGGAGGGCTTGGGCTACACCTTC.

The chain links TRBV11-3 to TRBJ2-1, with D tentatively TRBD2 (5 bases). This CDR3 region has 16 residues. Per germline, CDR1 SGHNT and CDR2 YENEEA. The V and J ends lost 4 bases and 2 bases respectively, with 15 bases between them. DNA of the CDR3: TGTGCCAGCAGCTCGAGAGCGGAGGCCGCCTACAATGAGCAGTTCTTC. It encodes CASSSRAEAAYNEQFF.

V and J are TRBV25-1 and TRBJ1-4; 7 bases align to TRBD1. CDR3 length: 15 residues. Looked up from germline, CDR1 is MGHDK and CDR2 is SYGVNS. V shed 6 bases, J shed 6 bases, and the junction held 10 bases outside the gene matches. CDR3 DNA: TGTGCCAGCAGCCCCCAGACAGGGCTGTATGAAAAACTGTTTTTT. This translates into CASSPQTGLYEKLFF. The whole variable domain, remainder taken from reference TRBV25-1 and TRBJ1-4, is EADIYQTPRYLVIGTGKKITLECSQTMGHDKMYWYQQDPGMELHLIHYSYGVNSTEKGDLSSESTVSRIRTEHFPLTLESARPSHTSQYLCASSPQTGLYEKLFFGSGTQLSVL.

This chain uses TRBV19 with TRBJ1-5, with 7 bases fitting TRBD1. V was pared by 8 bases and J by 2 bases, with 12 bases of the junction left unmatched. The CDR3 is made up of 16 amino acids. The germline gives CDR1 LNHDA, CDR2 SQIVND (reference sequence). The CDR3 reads CASWVSFTGGNQPQHF. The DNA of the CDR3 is TGTGCCAGTTGGGTCTCTTTTACAGGGGGCAATCAGCCCCAGCATTTT.

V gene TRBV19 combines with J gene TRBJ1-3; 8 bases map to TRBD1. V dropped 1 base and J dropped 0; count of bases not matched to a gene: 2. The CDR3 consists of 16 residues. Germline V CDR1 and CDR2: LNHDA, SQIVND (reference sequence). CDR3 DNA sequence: TGTGCCAGTAGTATAGGCACAGGGGGCTCTGGAAACACCATATATTTT. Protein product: CASSIGTGGSGNTIYF.

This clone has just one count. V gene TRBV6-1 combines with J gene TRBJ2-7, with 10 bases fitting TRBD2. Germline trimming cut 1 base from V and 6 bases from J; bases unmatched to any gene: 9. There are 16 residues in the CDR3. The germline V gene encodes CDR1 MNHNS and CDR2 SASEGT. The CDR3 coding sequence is TGTGCCAGCAGTGAAGGAATAGCGGGAGGTCCGTCCGAGCAGTACTTC. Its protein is CASSEGIAGGPSEQYF.

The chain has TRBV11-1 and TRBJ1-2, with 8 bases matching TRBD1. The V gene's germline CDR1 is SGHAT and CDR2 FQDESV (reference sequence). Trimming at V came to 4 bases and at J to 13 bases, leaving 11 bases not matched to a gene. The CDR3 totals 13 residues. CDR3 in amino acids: CASSSARGRDVTF. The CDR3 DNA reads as TGTGCCAGCAGCTCGGCCAGGGGGCGCGACGTCACCTTC.

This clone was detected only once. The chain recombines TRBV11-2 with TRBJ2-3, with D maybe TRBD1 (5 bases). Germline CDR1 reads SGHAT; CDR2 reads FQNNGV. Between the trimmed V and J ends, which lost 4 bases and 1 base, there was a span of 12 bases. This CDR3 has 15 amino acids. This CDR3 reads CASSSRQGGTDTQYF. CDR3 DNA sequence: TGTGCCAGCAGCTCCCGGCAGGGCGGCACAGATACGCAGTATTTT.

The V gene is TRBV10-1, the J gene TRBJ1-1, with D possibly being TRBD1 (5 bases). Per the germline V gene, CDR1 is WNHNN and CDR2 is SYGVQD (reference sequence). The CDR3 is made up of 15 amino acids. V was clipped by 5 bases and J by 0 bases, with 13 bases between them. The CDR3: CASSPAAGLNTEAFF. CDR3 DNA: TGCGCCAGCAGTCCAGCCGCAGGGTTGAACACTGAAGCTTTCTTT.

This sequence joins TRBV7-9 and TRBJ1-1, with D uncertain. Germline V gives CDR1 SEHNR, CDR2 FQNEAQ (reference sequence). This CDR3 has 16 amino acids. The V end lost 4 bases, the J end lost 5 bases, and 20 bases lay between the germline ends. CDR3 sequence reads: CASSSPRAGMYTEAFF. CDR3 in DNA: TGTGCCAGCAGCTCACCGAGGGCGGGGATGTATACTGAAGCTTTCTTT.